This T cell receptor beta chain was documented in a study of T cell responses to AZD1222 COVID-19 vaccine. Study results and caveats: The number of AZD1222 recipients seropositive at baseline was only 6 or 7.

In the case of this clone: Its target is not known.

CDR3 size: 13 residues. V gave up 2 bases and J gave up 5 bases; unmatched junction bases: 5. Germline values: CDR1 GTSNPN, CDR2 SVGIG (reference sequence). The repertoire was sequenced with immunoSEQ multiplex PCR; TCRdb's copy has only in-frame clones and lacks some. The table records just over 80,000 clones, just under 90% of them present only once. This rearrangement joins TRBV30 to TRBJ1-2; 7 bases agree with TRBD1. This material consisted of peripheral blood, taken on day 0 of AZD1222 vaccination. The receptor was isolated from an adult in good health. The CDR3 DNA is TGTGCCTGGAGTCGGGACAGACCATATGGCTACACCTTC. The encoded protein is CAWSRDRPYGYTF.